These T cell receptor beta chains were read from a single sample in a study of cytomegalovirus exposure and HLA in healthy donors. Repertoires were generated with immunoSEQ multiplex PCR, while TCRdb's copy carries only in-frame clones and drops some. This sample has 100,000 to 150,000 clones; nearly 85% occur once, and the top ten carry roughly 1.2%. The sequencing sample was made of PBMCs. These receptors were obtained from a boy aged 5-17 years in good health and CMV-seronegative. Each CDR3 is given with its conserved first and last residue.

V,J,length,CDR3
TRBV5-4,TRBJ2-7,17,CASSLRFAGTYSYEQYF
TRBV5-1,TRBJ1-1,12,CASPDRDTEAFF
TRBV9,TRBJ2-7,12,CASGGGSHEQYF
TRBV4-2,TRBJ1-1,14,CASSLAQLPSEAFF
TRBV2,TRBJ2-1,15,CASSEKGREGDEQFF
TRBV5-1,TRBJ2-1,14,CASGLAGPSNEQFF
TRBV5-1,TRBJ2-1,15,CASSFLAGGGNEQFF
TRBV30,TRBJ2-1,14,CAWDPSGSYNEQFF
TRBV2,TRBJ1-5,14,CASSEVAGNQPQHF
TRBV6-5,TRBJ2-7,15,CASSSTPGQWDEQYF
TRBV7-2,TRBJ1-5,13,CASSLGEGRPQHF
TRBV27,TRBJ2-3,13,CASSAYVTDTQYF
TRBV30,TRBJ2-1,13,CAWRQDSYNEQFF
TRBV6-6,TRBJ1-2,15,CASSYSGAGDYGYTF
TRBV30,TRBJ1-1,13,CAWSGDRGRIAFF
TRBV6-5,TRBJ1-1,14,CASSYRDSDTEAFF
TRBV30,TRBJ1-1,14,CAWSVRGIGTEAFF
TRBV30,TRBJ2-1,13,CAWRGRGYNEQFF
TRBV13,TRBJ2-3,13,CASKEGSTDTQYF
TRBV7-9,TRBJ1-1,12,CASTNWGGPAFF